A selection of T cell receptor beta chains follows, all from one sample in a study of blood T cell repertoires in COVID-19. TCRdb's table, derived via immunoSEQ multiplex PCR, lists solely in-frame clones and lacks some. The sample records under 70,000 clones, around 80% being singletons. What was sequenced was peripheral blood. These receptors were collected from a man between 60 and 70 years old with acute or convalescent COVID-19. Both conserved end residues are part of each CDR3. A D gene is named only where the DNA matches it firmly. The listing skips clone size in some rows; elsewhere it reads once, few, many or a size class.

size,J,V,D,DNA,CDR3
NA,TRBJ2-5,TRBV29-1,NA,TGCAGCGTTGAAGATATAGAGGTGACCTTGGAGACCCAGTACTTC,CSVEDIEVTLETQYF
NA,TRBJ2-1,TRBV29-1,TRBD1,TGCAGCGTTGATAGTCAAGGACAGGGGTCCTTCAATGAGCAGTTCTTC,CSVDSQGQGSFNEQFF
NA,TRBJ1-2,TRBV18,NA,TGTGCCAGCTCACCACGATCGGTTAACTATGGCTACACCTTC,CASSPRSVNYGYTF
NA,TRBJ2-7,TRBV3-1/TRBV3-2,TRBD2,TGTGCCAGCAGCCGGACTAGCGGGCGTAGCTCCTACGAGCAGTACTTC,CASSRTSGRSSYEQYF
NA,TRBJ1-2,TRBV24-1,NA,TGTGCCACCAGTGGGGGAGACGGATCCTATGGCTACACCTTC,CATSGGDGSYGYTF
NA,TRBJ2-3,TRBV18,NA,TGTGCCAGCTCACCAGCCCGGGATACGCAGTATTTT,CASSPARDTQYF
NA,TRBJ2-2,TRBV7-6,TRBD1,TGTGCCAGCAGCTTGCCTAGGACAGGGGCGAACACCGGGGAGCTGTTTTTT,CASSLPRTGANTGELFF
once,TRBJ1-1,TRBV11-2,NA,TGTGCCAGCAGCTTCAGGCCGAACACTGAAGCTTTCTTT,CASSFRPNTEAFF
NA,TRBJ2-1,TRBV7-2,TRBD2,TGTGCCAGCATCGGCATAGGGAGGGGTAGGGATGAGCAGTTCTTC,CASIGIGRGRDEQFF
NA,TRBJ2-1,TRBV27,TRBD2,TGTGCCAGCAGTAGAGCGGGAGGGTTGGGTAATGAGCAGTTCTTC,CASSRAGGLGNEQFF
once,TRBJ2-1,TRBV6-5,TRBD2,TGTGCCAGCATTTACCCCGCGGGACTAGCCTCCAATGAGCAGTTCTTC,CASIYPAGLASNEQFF
NA,TRBJ2-7,TRBV6-5,NA,TGTGCCAGCAGAAGACAGGTGTCCCTTTACGAGCAGTACTTC,CASRRQVSLYEQYF
NA,TRBJ2-3,TRBV2,TRBD1,TGTGCCAGCAGTGTCGGACAGGGGAGGGATACGCAGTATTTT,CASSVGQGRDTQYF
NA,TRBJ2-7,TRBV5-6,TRBD2,TGTGCCAGCAGCACCGGACTAGATAGTCTCGAGCAGTACTTC,CASSTGLDSLEQYF
once,TRBJ2-2,TRBV7-9,NA,TGTGCCAGCAGCTTAGTCTCAGTTAACACCGGGGAGCTGTTTTTT,CASSLVSVNTGELFF
NA,TRBJ2-2,TRBV6-5,TRBD1,TGTGCCAGCAGGTCCGGGACAGGGGTCACCGGGGAGCTGTTTTTT,CASRSGTGVTGELFF
NA,TRBJ1-6,TRBV5-1,TRBD1,TGCGCCAGCAGAGGGACAGGGGATCTAGACTCACCCCTCCACTTT,CASRGTGDLDSPLHF
NA,TRBJ2-2,TRBV24-1,NA,TGTGCCACCAGTGAGGCTCTGGGCGGAGGACGGGCCGGGGAGCTGTTTTTT,CATSEALGGGRAGELFF
NA,TRBJ1-2,TRBV19,NA,TGTGCCAGTAGACCTGCGGGGGAGTGGAGTGGCTACACCTTC,CASRPAGEWSGYTF
NA,TRBJ2-7,TRBV30,TRBD2,TGTGCCTGGAGCGCGTTAGCGGGAGGGCCGGGGTACGAGCAGTACTTC,CAWSALAGGPGYEQYF
NA,TRBJ1-2,TRBV28,NA,TGTGCCAGCAGTTTACCCCAAACAGGGACCTATGGCTACACCTTC,CASSLPQTGTYGYTF
NA,TRBJ1-5,TRBV2,NA,TGTGCCAGCAGCGGACAGTCCCATCAGCCCCAGCATTTT,CASSGQSHQPQHF
NA,TRBJ1-1,TRBV10-1,TRBD1,TGCGCCAGCAGTACAGGGGTAGGGAACACTGAAGCTTTCTTT,CASSTGVGNTEAFF
few,TRBJ2-5,TRBV3-1/TRBV3-2,NA,TGTGCCAGCAGCCACGGGGGGCGCCAAGAGACCCAGTACTTC,CASSHGGRQETQYF
NA,TRBJ2-6,TRBV27,TRBD1,TGTGCCAGCAGTCCCAGGGACAGGAAAGACCTCGAATCTGGGGCCAACGTCCTGACTTTC,CASSPRDRKDLESGANVLTF
few,TRBJ2-1,TRBV13,TRBD2,TGTGCCAGCAGCCTCGGACTAGCGGGATACTCCTACAATGAGCAGTTCTTC,CASSLGLAGYSYNEQFF
few,TRBJ2-2,TRBV30,TRBD1,TGTGCCTGGAGTGATGAGACAGGGTCCACCACCGGGGAGCTGTTTTTT,CAWSDETGSTTGELFF
NA,TRBJ2-7,TRBV2,TRBD2,TGTGCCAGCAGTGAAAGGAGCGGGAGTCGGAACGAGCAGTACTTC,CASSERSGSRNEQYF
NA,TRBJ2-1,TRBV7-9,TRBD2,TGTGCCAGCAGCCACCAACTAGCGGAGCAGTTCTTC,CASSHQLAEQFF
NA,TRBJ2-7,TRBV5-1,NA,TGCGCCAGCAGCTTGGACCCAACAGGATACTACGAGCAGTACTTC,CASSLDPTGYYEQYF
NA,TRBJ2-1,TRBV9,TRBD1,TGTGCCAGCAGCGCTCATGGGACAGGGGCGGTGAATGAGCAGTTCTTC,CASSAHGTGAVNEQFF
NA,TRBJ1-4,TRBV19,TRBD1,TGTGCCAGTACCGACTCACCCGGGACAGGGGTCGAAAAACTGTTTTTT,CASTDSPGTGVEKLFF
NA,TRBJ2-1,TRBV7-3,TRBD1,TGTGCCAGCAGCCGGGGGACAGGGGGAAGCCCCGGGAACAATGAGCAGTTCTTC,CASSRGTGGSPGNNEQFF
NA,TRBJ2-1,TRBV15,TRBD2,TGTGCCACCAGCAGAGATTTGGGCGGGAGCTACAATGAGCAGTTCTTC,CATSRDLGGSYNEQFF
NA,TRBJ2-7,TRBV24-1,NA,TGTGCCACAGCTGGGAGCGGACCAGTTTACGAGCAGTACTTC,CATAGSGPVYEQYF
NA,TRBJ1-5,TRBV18,NA,TGTGCCAGCTCACCACAGGGGGACCAGCCCCAGCATTTT,CASSPQGDQPQHF
NA,TRBJ2-1,TRBV6-8,TRBD1,TGTGCCAGCGGGAACGGGGACGGGGACAGGGCCTACAATGAGCAGTTCTTC,CASGNGDGDRAYNEQFF
NA,TRBJ2-4,TRBV5-1,TRBD1,TGCGCCAGCAGCCCAGGGACAGGGGTTTCGAAAAACATTCAGTACTTC,CASSPGTGVSKNIQYF
NA,TRBJ1-2,TRBV5-4,NA,TGTGCCAGCAGCAACGGGAGAAACTATGGCTACACCTTC,CASSNGRNYGYTF
NA,TRBJ2-4,TRBV20-1,NA,TGCAGTCGACTGGCAAACATTCAGTACTTC,CSRLANIQYF
NA,TRBJ1-5,TRBV11-2,NA,TGTGCCAGCAGCTCGACTATCTCCCAGCCCCAGCATTTT,CASSSTISQPQHF
NA,TRBJ2-2,TRBV5-1,TRBD2,TGCGCCAGCAGCTTGGTAGCGGGGCCGAACACCGGGGAGCTGTTTTTT,CASSLVAGPNTGELFF
NA,TRBJ2-7,TRBV7-3,NA,TGTGCCAGCAGCCGACCAGGGGCTTTCTCCTACGAGCAGTACTTC,CASSRPGAFSYEQYF
NA,TRBJ2-1,TRBV24-1,TRBD1,TGTGCCACCAGTGACGACAGGGTCTACAATGAGCAGTTCTTC,CATSDDRVYNEQFF
NA,TRBJ1-1,TRBV27,NA,TGTGCCAGCAGTTTAAATACAGGGACCACTGAAGCTTTCTTT,CASSLNTGTTEAFF
once,TRBJ2-1,TRBV27,NA,TGTGCCAGCAGTTTAGCGGGGGCATCCTACAATGAGCAGTTCTTC,CASSLAGASYNEQFF
once,TRBJ2-7,TRBV5-4,TRBD2,TGTGCCAGCAGCTTATGGGGACTAGCAGTTGAGCAGTACTTC,CASSLWGLAVEQYF
NA,TRBJ2-7,TRBV4-1,NA,TGCGCCAGCAGCCAAGGGGCAAAAACCCCCTACGAGCAGTACTTC,CASSQGAKTPYEQYF
few,TRBJ2-2,TRBV7-9,NA,TGTGCCAGCAGCCCAAATACTTTGAACACCGGGGAGCTGTTTTTT,CASSPNTLNTGELFF
NA,TRBJ2-7,TRBV11-2,NA,TGTGCCAGCAGCACTCTAGCCTACGAGCAGTACTTC,CASSTLAYEQYF
NA,TRBJ1-5,TRBV28,NA,TGTGCCAGCAGCCTGACAGGAGATAGCAATCAGCCCCAGCATTTT,CASSLTGDSNQPQHF
NA,TRBJ1-2,TRBV19,TRBD1,TGTGCCAGTAGTATTACAGGGGTCCTCTATGGCTACACCTTC,CASSITGVLYGYTF
NA,TRBJ2-7,TRBV6-2/TRBV6-3,TRBD2,TGTGCCAGCAGCAAATTGCCTAGCGGCAAGAGGTGGACCTACGAGCAGTACTTC,CASSKLPSGKRWTYEQYF